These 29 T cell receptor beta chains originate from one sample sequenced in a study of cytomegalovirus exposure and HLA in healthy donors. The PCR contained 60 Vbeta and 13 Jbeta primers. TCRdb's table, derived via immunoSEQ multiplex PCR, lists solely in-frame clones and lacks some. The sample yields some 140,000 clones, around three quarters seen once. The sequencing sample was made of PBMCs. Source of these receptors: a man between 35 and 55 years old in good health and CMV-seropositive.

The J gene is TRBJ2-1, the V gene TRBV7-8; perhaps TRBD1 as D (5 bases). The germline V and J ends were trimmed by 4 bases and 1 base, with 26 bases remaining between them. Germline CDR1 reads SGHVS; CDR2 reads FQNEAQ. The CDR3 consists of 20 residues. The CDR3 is CASSSMVRQLRKRSYNEQFF. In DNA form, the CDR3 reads TGTGCCAGCAGCTCTATGGTCAGACAGCTTCGTAAACGGTCCTACAATGAGCAGTTCTTC.

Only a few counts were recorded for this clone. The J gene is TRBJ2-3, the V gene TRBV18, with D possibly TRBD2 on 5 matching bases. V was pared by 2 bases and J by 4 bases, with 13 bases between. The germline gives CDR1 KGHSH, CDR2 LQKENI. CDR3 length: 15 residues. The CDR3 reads CASSPMSVGADTQYF. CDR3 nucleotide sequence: TGTGCCAGCTCACCAATGTCGGTGGGAGCAGATACGCAGTATTTT.

The CDR3 coding sequence is TGTGCCAGCAGCTCTTATTCTGGGGGCCCAGAGACCCAGTACTTC. Its protein product is CASSSYSGGPETQYF. V usage is TRBV7-9 and J usage is TRBJ2-5; the D gene is possibly TRBD1 (6 bases). CDR3 size: 15 residues. Germline CDR1 is SEHNR and CDR2 is FQNEAQ (reference sequence). V dropped 4 bases and J dropped 4 bases, with 16 bases sitting between them.

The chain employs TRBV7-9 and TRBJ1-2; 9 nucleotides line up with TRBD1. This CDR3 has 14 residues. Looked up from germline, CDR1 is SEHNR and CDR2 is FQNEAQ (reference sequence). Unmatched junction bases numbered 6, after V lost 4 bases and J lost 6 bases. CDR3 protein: CASSSGQGADGYTF. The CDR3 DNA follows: TGTGCCAGCAGCTCGGGACAGGGTGCTGATGGCTACACCTTC. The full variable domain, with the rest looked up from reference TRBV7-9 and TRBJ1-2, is DTGVSQNPRHKITKRGQNVTFRCDPISEHNRLYWYRQTLGQGPEFLTYFQNEAQLEKSRLLSDRFSAERPKGSFSTLEIQRTEQGDSAMYLCASSSGQGADGYTFGSGTRLTVV.

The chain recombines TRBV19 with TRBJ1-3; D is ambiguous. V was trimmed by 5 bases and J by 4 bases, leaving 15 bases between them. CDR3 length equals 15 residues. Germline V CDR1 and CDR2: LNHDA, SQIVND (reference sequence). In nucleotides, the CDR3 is TGTGCCAGTAGTGTCGACGTCTCGGGAGGAAACACCATATATTTT. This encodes CASSVDVSGGNTIYF. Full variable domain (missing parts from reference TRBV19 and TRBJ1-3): DGGITQSPKYLFRKEGQNVTLSCEQNLNHDAMYWYRQDPGQGLRLIYYSQIVNDFQKGDIAEGYSVSREKKESFPLTVTSAQKNPTAFYLCASSVDVSGGNTIYFGEGSWLTVV.

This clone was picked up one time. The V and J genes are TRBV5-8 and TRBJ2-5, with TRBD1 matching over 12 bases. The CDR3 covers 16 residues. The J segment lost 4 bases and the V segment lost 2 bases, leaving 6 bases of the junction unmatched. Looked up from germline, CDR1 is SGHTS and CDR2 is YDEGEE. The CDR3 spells CASSFWGQGALETQYF. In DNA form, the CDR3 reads TGTGCCAGCAGCTTTTGGGGACAGGGGGCGTTAGAGACCCAGTACTTC.

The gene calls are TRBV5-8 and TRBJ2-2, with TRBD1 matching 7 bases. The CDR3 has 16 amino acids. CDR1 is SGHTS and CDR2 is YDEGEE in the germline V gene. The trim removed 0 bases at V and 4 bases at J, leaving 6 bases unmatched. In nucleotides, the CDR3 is TGTGCCAGCAGCTTGGCCTGGGGACAGTCCACCGGGGAGCTGTTTTTT. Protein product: CASSLAWGQSTGELFF.

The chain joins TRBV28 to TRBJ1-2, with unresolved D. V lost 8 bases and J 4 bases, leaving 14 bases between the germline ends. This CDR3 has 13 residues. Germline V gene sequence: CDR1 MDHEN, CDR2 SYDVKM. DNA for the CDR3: TGTGCCAGCGGCCAGGTAGGTCGCTATGGCTACACCTTC. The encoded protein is CASGQVGRYGYTF.

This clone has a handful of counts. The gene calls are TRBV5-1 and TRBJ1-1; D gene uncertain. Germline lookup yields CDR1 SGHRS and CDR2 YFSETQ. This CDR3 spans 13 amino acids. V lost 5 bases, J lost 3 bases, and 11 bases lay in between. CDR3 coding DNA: TGCGCCAGCAGGGCGGCAGCCTACACTGAAGCTTTCTTT. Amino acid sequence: CASRAAAYTEAFF.

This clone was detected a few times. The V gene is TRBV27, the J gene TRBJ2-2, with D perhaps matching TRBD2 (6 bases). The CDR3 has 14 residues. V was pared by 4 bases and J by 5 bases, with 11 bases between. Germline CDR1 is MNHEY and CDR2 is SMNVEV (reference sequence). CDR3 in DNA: TGTGCCAGCAGTTCCTTGGGGGGTACCGGGGAGCTGTTTTTT. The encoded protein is CASSSLGGTGELFF.

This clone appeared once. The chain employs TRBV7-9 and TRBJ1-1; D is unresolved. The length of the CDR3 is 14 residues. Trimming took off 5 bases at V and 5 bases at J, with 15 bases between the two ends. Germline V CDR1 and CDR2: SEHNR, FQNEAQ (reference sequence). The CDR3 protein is CASSARLGGTEAFF. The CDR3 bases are TGTGCCAGCAGCGCGCGATTGGGAGGAACTGAAGCTTTCTTT.

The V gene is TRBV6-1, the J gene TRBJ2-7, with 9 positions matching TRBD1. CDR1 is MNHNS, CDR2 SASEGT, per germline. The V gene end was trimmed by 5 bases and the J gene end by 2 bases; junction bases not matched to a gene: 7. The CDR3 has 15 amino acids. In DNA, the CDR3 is TGTGCCAGCAGTACACCGGGACAGGGTGCCTACGAGCAGTACTTC. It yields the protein CASSTPGQGAYEQYF.

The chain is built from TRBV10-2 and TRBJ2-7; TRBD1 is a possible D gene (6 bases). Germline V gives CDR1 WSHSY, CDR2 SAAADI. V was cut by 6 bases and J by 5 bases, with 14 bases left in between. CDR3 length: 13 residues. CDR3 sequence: CASRAQGNDEQYF. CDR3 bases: TGCGCCAGCAGGGCACAGGGTAACGACGAGCAGTACTTC.

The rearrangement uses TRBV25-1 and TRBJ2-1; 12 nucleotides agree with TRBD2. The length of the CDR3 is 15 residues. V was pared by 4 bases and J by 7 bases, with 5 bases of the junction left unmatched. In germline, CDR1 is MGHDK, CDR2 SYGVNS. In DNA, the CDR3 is TGTGCCAGCAGTGCGAGACTAGCGGGAGTTAATGAGCAGTTCTTC. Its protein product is CASSARLAGVNEQFF.

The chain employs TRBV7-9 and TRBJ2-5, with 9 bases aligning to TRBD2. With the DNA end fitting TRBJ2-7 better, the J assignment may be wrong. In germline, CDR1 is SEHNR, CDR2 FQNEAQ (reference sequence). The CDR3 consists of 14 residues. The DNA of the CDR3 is TGTGCCAGCAGCTTAGCGCGCGGGGGGGCCGAGCAGTACTTC. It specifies CASSLARGGAEQYF.

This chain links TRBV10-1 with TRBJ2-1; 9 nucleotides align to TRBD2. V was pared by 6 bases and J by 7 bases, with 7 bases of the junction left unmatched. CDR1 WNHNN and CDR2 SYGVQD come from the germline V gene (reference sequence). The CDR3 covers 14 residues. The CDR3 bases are TGCGCCAGCAGCAAGGCGGGAGGGCGAAATGAGCAGTTCTTC. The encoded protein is CASSKAGGRNEQFF.

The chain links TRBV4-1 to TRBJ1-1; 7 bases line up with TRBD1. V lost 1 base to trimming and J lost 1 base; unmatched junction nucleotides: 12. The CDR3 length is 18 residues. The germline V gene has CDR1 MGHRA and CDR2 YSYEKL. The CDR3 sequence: CASSQVLRRGRENTEAFF. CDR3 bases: TGCGCCAGCAGCCAAGTGTTACGGAGGGGGCGGGAGAACACTGAAGCTTTCTTT.

For the CDR3, the DNA is TGTGCCAGCAGCACCAACCGCGGGGGGGAGACCCAGTACTTC. Translation: CASSTNRGGETQYF. J is TRBJ2-5 and V is TRBV6-5; 8 nucleotides agree with TRBD2. V dropped 6 bases and J dropped 5; count of bases not matched to a gene: 8. The CDR3 is 14 residues long. Germline values: CDR1 MNHEY, CDR2 SVGAGI.

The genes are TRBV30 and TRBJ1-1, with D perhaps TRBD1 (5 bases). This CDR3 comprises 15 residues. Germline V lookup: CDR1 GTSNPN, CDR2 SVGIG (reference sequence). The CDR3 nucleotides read TGTACCCTTCGGGCGAGACAGCCAATGAACACTGAAGCTTTCTTT. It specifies CTLRARQPMNTEAFF.

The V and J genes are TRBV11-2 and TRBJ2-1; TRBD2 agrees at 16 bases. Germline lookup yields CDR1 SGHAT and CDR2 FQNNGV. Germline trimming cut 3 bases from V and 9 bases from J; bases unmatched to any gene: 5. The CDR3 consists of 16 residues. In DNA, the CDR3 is TGTGCCAGCAGCTTTGGGACTAGCGGGAGGGCCGGTGAGCAGTTCTTC. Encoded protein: CASSFGTSGRAGEQFF.

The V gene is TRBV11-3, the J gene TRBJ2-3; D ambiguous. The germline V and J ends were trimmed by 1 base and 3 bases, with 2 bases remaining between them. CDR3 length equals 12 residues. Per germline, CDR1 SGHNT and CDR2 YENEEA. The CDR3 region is CASSLATDTQYF. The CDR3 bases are TGTGCCAGCAGCTTAGCTACAGATACGCAGTATTTT.

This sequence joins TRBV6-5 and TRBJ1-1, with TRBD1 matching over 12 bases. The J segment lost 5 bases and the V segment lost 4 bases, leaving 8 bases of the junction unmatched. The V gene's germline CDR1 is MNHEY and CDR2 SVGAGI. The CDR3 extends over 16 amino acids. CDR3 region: CASSSQGQGAHTEAFF. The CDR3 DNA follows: TGTGCCAGCAGTTCCCAGGGACAGGGGGCGCATACTGAAGCTTTCTTT.

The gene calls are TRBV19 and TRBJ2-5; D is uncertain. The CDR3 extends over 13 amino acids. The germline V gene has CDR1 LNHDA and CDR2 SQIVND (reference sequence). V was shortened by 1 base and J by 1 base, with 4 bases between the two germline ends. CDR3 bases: TGTGCCAGTAGTATAGGAGTCCAAGAGACCCAGTACTTC. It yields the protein CASSIGVQETQYF.

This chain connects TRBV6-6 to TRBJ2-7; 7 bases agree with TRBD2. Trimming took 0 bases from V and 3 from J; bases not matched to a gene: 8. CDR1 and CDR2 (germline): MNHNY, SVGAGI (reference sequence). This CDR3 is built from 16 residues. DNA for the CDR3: TGTGCCAGCAGTTACTCGAATCTAGCGGTAGACTACGAGCAGTACTTC. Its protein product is CASSYSNLAVDYEQYF.

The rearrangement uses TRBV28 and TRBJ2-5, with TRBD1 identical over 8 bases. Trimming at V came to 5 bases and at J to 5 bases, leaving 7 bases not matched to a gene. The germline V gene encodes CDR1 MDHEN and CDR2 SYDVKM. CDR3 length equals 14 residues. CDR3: CASSPLNRGETQYF. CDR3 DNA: TGTGCCAGCAGTCCGCTGAACAGGGGGGAGACCCAGTACTTC.

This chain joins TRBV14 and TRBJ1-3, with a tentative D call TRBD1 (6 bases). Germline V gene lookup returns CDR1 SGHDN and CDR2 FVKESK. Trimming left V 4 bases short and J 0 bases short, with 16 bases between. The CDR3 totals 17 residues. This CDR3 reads CASSPQGRHLSGNTIYF. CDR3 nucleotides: TGTGCCAGCAGCCCACAGGGACGCCACCTCTCTGGAAACACCATATATTTT.

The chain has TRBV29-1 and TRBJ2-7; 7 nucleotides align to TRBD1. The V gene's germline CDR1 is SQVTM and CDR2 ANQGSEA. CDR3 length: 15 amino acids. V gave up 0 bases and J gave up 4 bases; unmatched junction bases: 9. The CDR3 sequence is CSVEDVGQGDYEQYF. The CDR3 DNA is TGCAGCGTTGAAGATGTCGGGCAGGGGGATTACGAGCAGTACTTC.

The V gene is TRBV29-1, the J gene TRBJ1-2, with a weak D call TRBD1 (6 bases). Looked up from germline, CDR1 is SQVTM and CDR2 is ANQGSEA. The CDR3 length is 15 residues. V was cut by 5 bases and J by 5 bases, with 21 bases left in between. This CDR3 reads CSVPILGAGEYGYTF. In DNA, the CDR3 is TGCAGCGTTCCTATCCTTGGGGCAGGGGAATATGGCTACACCTTC.

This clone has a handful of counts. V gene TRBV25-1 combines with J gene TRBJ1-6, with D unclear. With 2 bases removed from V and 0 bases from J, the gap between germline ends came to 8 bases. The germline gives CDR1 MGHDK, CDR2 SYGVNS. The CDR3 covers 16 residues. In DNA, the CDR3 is TGTGCCAGCAGTGAAGGGTGGAGCTCCTATAATTCACCCCTCCACTTT. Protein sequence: CASSEGWSSYNSPLHF.